The clone carrying this T cell receptor (beta chain) was counted a few times. The antigen is not known. 5'-RACE, quantitative and with molecular barcodes, yielded the TCR beta libraries. Using its own MiXCR run on the 5' RACE reads, TCRdb lists one record per CDR3 protein. The sample holds a few hundred thousand distinct CDR3 sequences, over 15% seen once. This sample is drawn from a study of CD8 T cells in ankylosing spondylitis. Findings and limits, study-wide: The authors found the disease-linked clones to be CD8+ and relatively rare in peripheral blood. Reports of some motif variants in reactive arthritis synovial fluid and blood predate this one. According to the report, clones linked to the disease were significantly enriched in matched synovial fluid samples taken from ankylosing spondylitis patients. A TCR beta motif of roughly 8 highly homologous variants seemed to mark ankylosing spondylitis blood.

V lost 0 bases, J lost 2 bases, and 14 bases lay in between. The CDR3 extends over 16 amino acids. The V gene's germline CDR1 is WSHSY and CDR2 SAAADI. J is TRBJ2-7 and V is TRBV10-2, with D maybe TRBD2 (6 bases). The sample taken for sequencing was blood, either unsorted or a sorted T cell fraction (not recorded which). The TCR originated in a male donor with ankylosing spondylitis. The CDR3 bases are TGCGCCAGCAGTGAGTCGATTAGCGGCGCTGCCTACGAGCAGTACTTC. Amino acid sequence: CASSESISGAAYEQYF.